This T cell receptor (beta chain) was documented in a study of blood T cell repertoires in COVID-19. Study context: There were acute and convalescent COVID-19 samples, and they came from the United States, Italy and Spain.

In the original analysis: Amplification from reference gene primers served as the basis for estimated nucleated cell counts. Assay used: immunoSEQ multiplex PCR; TCRdb lists only in-frame clones, some missing. V, J and clone size derive from that table, while D and trimming were established from the DNA sequence. The sample contains around 200,000 clones, about 88% of which appear only once. Recruits, aged roughly 18 to 100 years, lived in 24 US areas. Researchers sorted participants into cohorts using their self-reported clinical history. Germline loops: CDR1 GTSNPN, CDR2 SVGIG (reference sequence). CDR3 length equals 13 residues. V was pared by 8 bases and J by 5 bases, with 9 bases of the junction left unmatched.

This TCR was sampled from a woman between 40 and 55 years old with acute COVID-19. Material for sequencing was PBMCs or T cells enriched from blood (not recorded which). This rearrangement joins TRBV30 to TRBJ2-7; TRBD1 matches at 10 bases. The CDR3 reads CAGTGDRDHEQYF. The CDR3 bases are TGTGCCGGGACAGGGGACAGGGACCACGAGCAGTACTTC.